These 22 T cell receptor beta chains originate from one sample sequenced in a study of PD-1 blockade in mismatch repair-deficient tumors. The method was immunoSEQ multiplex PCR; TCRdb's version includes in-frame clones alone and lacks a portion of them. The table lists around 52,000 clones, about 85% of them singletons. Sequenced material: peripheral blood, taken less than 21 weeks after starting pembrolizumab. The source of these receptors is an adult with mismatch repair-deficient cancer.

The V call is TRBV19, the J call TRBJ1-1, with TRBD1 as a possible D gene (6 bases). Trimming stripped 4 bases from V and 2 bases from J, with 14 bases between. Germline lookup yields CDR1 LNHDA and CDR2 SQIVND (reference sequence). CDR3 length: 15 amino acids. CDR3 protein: CASSNPRGANTEAFF. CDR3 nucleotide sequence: TGTGCCAGTAGTAACCCCCGGGGGGCAAACACTGAAGCTTTCTTT.

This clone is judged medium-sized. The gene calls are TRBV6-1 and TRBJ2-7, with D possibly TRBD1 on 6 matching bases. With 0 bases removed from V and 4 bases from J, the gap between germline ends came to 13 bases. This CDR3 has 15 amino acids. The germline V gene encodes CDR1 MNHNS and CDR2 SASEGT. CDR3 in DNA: TGTGCCAGCAGTGAAGCCTGGACAGCCAATTACGAGCAGTACTTC. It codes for CASSEAWTANYEQYF.

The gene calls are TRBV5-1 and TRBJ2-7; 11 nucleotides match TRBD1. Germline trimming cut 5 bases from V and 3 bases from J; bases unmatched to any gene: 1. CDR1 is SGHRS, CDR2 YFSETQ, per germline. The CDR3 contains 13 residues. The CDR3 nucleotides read TGCGCCAGCAGGGGGACAGGGGGCTACGAGCAGTACTTC. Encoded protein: CASRGTGGYEQYF.

The CDR3 spells CASSFQGASNEKLFF. The CDR3 nucleotides read TGTGCCAGCAGCTTTCAGGGGGCATCTAATGAAAAACTGTTTTTT. The rearrangement links TRBV11-2 to TRBJ1-4, with 8 bases matching TRBD1. Trimming at V came to 3 bases and at J to 3 bases, leaving 3 bases not matched to a gene. The germline V gene encodes CDR1 SGHAT and CDR2 FQNNGV. This CDR3 is 15 amino acids long.

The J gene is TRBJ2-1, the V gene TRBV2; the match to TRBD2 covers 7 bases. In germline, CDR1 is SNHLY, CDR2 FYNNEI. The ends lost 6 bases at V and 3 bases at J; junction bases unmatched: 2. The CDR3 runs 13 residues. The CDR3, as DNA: TGTGCCAGCAGGAGCGGGAACTACAATGAGCAGTTCTTC. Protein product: CASRSGNYNEQFF.

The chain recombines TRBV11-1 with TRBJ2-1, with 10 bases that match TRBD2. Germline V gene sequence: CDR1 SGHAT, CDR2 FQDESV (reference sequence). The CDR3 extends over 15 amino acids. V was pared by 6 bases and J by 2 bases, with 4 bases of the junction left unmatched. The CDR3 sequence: CASSASGRAYNEQFF. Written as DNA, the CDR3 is TGTGCCAGCAGTGCGAGCGGGAGGGCCTACAATGAGCAGTTCTTC.

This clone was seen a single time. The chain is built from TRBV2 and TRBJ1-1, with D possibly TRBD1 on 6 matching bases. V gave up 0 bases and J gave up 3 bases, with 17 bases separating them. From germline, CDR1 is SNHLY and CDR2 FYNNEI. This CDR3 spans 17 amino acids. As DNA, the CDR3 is TGTGCCAGCAGTGAAGCGTCGGCGGGGGCCCTAGACACTGAAGCTTTCTTT. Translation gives CASSEASAGALDTEAFF. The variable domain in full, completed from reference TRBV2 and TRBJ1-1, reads EPEVTQTPSHQVTQMGQEVILRCVPISNHLYFYWYRQILGQKVEFLVSFYNNEISEKSEIFDDQFSVERPDGSNFTLKIRSTKLEDSAMYFCASSEASAGALDTEAFFGQGTRLTVV.

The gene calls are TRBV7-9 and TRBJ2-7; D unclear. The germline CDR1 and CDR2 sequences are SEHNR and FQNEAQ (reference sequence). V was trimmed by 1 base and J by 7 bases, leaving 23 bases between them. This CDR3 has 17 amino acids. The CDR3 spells CASSLGGKGPQLGEQYF. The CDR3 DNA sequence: TGTGCCAGCAGCTTAGGCGGAAAGGGCCCCCAATTAGGGGAGCAGTACTTC.

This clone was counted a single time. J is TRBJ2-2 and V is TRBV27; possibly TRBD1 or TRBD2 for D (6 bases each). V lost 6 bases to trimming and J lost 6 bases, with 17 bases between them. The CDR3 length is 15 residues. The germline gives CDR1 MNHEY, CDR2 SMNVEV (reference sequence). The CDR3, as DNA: TGTGCCAGCAGATGGGGGTGGGGGGCGGCCGGGGAGCTGTTTTTT. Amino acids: CASRWGWGAAGELFF.

CDR3 DNA: TGTGCCAGCAGACCTTTTAAAGGACTAGGGGGCTCGGATGAGCAGTTCTTC. It encodes CASRPFKGLGGSDEQFF. V is TRBV28 and J is TRBJ2-1; D might be TRBD1 or TRBD2, each matching 7 bases. The CDR3 contains 17 residues. The germline gives CDR1 MDHEN, CDR2 SYDVKM. Between the trimmed V and J ends, which lost 6 bases and 8 bases, there was a span of 26 bases.

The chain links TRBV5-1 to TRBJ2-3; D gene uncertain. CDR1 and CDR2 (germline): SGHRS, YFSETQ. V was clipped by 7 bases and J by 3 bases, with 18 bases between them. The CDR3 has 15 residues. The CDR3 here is CASSDLVGVTDTQYF. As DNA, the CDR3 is TGCGCCAGCTCGGATCTAGTTGGCGTGACAGATACGCAGTATTTT.

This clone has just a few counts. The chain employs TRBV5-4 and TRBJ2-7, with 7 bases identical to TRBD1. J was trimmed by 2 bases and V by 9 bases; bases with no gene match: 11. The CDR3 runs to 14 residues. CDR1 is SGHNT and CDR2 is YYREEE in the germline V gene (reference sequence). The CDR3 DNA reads TGTGCCACCCTCCCGGGCCAGGGGGCCTACGAGCAGTACTTC. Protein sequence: CATLPGQGAYEQYF.

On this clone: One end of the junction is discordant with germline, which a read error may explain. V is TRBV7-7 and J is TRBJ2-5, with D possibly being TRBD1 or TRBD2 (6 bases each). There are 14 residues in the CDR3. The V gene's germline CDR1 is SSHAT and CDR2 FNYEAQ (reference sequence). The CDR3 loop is CASSLGGIGETQYF. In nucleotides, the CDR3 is TGTGCTAGCAGCCTGGGGGGCATCGGAGAGACCCAGTACTTC.

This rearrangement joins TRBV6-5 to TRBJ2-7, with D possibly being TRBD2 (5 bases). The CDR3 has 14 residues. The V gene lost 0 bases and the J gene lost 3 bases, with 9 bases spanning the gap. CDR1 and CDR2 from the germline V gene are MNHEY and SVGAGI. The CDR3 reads CASSYSQRSYEQYF. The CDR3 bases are TGTGCCAGCAGTTACTCCCAGCGGAGCTACGAGCAGTACTTC.

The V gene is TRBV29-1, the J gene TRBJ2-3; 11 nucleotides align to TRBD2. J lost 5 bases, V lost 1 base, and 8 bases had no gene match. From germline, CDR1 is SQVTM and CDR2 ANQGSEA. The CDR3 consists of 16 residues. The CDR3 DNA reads TGCAGCGTTGAAGGGGGACTAGCGGACCCACAAGATACGCAGTATTTT. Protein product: CSVEGGLADPQDTQYF.

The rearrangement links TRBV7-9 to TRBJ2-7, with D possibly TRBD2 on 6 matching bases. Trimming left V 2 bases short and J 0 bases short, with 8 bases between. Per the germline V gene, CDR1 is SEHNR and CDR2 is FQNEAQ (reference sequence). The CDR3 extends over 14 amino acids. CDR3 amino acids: CASSLQTSSYEQYF. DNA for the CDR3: TGTGCCAGCAGCTTACAGACTAGCTCCTACGAGCAGTACTTC.

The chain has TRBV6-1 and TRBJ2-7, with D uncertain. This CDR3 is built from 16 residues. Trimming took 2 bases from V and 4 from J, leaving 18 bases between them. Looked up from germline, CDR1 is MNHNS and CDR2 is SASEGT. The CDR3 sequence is CASSEFESEPLYEQYF. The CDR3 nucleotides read TGTGCCAGCAGTGAATTCGAATCGGAGCCGCTATACGAGCAGTACTTC.

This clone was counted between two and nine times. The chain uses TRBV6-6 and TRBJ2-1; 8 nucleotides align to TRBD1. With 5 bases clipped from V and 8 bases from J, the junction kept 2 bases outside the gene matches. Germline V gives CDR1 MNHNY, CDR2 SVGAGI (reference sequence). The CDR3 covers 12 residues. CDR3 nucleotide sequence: TGTGCCAGCAGTATGACAGGGGATGAGCAGTTCTTC. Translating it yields CASSMTGDEQFF.

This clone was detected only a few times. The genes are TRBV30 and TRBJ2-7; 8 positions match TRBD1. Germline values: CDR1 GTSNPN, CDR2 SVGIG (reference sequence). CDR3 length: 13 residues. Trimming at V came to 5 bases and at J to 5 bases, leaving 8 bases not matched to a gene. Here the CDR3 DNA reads TGTGCCTGGGGACAGGGAAGAGTCAACGAGCAGTACTTC. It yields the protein CAWGQGRVNEQYF.

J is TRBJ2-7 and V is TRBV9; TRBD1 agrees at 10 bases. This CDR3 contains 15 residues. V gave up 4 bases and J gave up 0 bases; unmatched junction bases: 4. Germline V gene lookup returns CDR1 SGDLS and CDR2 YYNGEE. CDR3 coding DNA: TGTGCCAGCAGCCTTCGGGACAGGGGCTCCTACGAGCAGTACTTC. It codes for CASSLRDRGSYEQYF.

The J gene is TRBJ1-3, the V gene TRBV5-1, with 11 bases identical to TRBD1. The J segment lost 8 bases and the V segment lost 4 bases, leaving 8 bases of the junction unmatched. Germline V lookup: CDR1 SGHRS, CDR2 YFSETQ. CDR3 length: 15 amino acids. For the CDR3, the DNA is TGCGCCAGCAGCCGGCAAGGACAGGGGGCCGACACCATATATTTT. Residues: CASSRQGQGADTIYF.

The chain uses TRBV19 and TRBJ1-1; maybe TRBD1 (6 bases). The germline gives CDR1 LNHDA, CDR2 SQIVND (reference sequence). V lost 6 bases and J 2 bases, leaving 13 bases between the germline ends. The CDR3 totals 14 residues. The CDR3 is CASSWDMRNTEAFF. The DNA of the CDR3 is TGTGCCAGTAGCTGGGACATGCGAAACACTGAAGCTTTCTTT. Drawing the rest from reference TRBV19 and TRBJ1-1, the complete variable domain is DGGITQSPKYLFRKEGQNVTLSCEQNLNHDAMYWYRQDPGQGLRLIYYSQIVNDFQKGDIAEGYSVSREKKESFPLTVTSAQKNPTAFYLCASSWDMRNTEAFFGQGTRLTVV.